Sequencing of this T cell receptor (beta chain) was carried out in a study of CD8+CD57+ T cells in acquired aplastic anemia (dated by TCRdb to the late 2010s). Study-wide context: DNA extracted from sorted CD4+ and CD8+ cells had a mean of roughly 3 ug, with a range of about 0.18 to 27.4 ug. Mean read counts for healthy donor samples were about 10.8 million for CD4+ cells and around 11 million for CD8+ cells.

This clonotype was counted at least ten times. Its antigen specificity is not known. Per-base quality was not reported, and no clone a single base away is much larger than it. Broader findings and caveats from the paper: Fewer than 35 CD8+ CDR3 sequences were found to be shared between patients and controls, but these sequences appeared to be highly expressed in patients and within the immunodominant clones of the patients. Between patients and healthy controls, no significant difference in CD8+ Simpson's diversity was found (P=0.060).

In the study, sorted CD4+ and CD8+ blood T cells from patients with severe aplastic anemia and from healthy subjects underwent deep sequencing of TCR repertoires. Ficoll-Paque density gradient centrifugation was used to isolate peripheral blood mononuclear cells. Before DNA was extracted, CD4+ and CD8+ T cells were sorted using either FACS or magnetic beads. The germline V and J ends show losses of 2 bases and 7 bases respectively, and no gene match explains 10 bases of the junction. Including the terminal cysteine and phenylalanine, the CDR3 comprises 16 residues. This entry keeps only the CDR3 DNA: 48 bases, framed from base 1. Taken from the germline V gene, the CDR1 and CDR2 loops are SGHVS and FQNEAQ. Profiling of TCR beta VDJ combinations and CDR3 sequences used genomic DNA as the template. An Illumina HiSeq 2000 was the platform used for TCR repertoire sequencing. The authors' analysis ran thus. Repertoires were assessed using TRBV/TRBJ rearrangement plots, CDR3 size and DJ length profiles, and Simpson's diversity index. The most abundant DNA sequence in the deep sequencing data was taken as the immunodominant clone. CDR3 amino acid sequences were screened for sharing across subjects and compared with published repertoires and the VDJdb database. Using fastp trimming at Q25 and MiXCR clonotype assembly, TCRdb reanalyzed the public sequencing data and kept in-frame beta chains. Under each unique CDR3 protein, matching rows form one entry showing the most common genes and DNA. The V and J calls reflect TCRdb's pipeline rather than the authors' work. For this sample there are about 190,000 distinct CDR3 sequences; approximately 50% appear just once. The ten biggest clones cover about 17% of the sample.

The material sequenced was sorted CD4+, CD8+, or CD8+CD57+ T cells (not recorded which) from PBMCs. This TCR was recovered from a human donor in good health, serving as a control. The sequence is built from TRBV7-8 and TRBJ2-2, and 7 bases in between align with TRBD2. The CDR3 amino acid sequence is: CASSLSTRLAIGELFF. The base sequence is TGTGCCAGCAGCTTAAGCACGCGACTAGCAATCGGGGAGCTGTTTTTT.